These 27 T cell receptor beta chains were sequenced from one sample in a study of blood T cell repertoires in COVID-19. Sequencing was performed with immunoSEQ multiplex PCR; in TCRdb, only in-frame clones are kept and a portion is missing. The sample comprises around 200,000 clones, around 87% of which are singletons, and 2% to 3% rests with the top ten. Material for sequencing was peripheral blood. Receptors originate from a man aged 40-50 years with active or convalescent COVID-19.

The genes are TRBV10-1 and TRBJ2-3; 10 positions agree with TRBD1. Germline assignment: CDR1 WNHNN and CDR2 SYGVQD (reference sequence). Trimming at V came to 2 bases and at J to 4 bases, leaving 6 bases not matched to a gene. The CDR3 is 16 amino acids. The CDR3 sequence: CASSELGQGTADTQYF. The CDR3 nucleotides are TGCGCCAGCAGTGAGCTGGGACAGGGGACGGCAGATACGCAGTATTTT.

J is TRBJ1-1 and V is TRBV6-5; D not resolved. Germline V gene sequence: CDR1 MNHEY, CDR2 SVGAGI. Trimming left V 0 bases short and J 13 bases short, with 15 bases between. This CDR3 is built from 13 residues. The CDR3 DNA reads as TGTGCCAGCAGTTACTCGACTGATTTTCCGCTTTTCTTT. Its protein is CASSYSTDFPLFF.

This clone was counted once. The rearrangement joins TRBV2 to TRBJ1-1; 10 bases fit TRBD1. The ends lost 9 bases at V and 7 bases at J; junction bases unmatched: 8. Germline lookup yields CDR1 SNHLY and CDR2 FYNNEI. The CDR3 has 13 amino acids. The CDR3 DNA reads TGTGCCAGTGTTGACAGGGGGCTGGGTGAAGCTTTCTTT. This translates into CASVDRGLGEAFF.

The chain couples TRBV4-3 to TRBJ1-4, with 8 bases identical to TRBD1. Germline loops: CDR1 LGHNA, CDR2 YSLEER. V gave up 1 base and J gave up 5 bases; unmatched junction bases: 3. The CDR3 extends over 15 amino acids. CDR3 bases: TGCGCCAGCAGCCAAGGACAGGGGTCAAATGAAAAACTGTTTTTT. Protein: CASSQGQGSNEKLFF.

V usage is TRBV7-9 and J usage is TRBJ2-3; D call uncertain. There are 13 residues in the CDR3. V lost 0 bases, J lost 7 bases, and 8 bases lay in between. From germline, CDR1 is SEHNR and CDR2 FQNEAQ (reference sequence). This CDR3 is CASSLARVHTQYF. The CDR3 region has the DNA TGTGCCAGCAGCTTAGCTCGCGTACATACGCAGTATTTT.

This clone has just one count. The rearrangement uses TRBV6-5 and TRBJ1-6, with D perhaps TRBD1 (6 bases). This CDR3 has 13 residues. From germline, CDR1 is MNHEY and CDR2 SVGAGI. The germline V and J ends were trimmed by 5 bases and 6 bases, with 8 bases remaining between them. The CDR3 sequence: CASSQGLNSPLHF. The CDR3 bases are TGTGCCAGCAGTCAGGGGCTTAATTCACCCCTCCACTTT.

The V gene is TRBV7-2, the J gene TRBJ2-7; no clear D. The CDR3 length is 13 residues. Germline assignment: CDR1 SGHTA and CDR2 FQGNSA. The V end was cut by 0 bases, the J end by 2 bases, with 5 bases between. The CDR3 here is CASSLAQTYEQYF. In nucleotides, the CDR3 is TGTGCCAGCAGCTTAGCCCAAACCTACGAGCAGTACTTC. Filled out from reference TRBV7-2 and TRBJ2-7, the complete variable domain reads GAGVSQSPSNKVTEKGKDVELRCDPISGHTALYWYRQSLGQGLEFLIYFQGNSAPDKSGLPSDRFSAERTGGSVSTLTIQRTQQEDSAVYLCASSLAQTYEQYFGPGTRLTVT.

V usage is TRBV27 and J usage is TRBJ2-1; a possible D gene is TRBD1 (6 bases). V was clipped by 9 bases and J by 3 bases, with 15 bases between them. The length of the CDR3 is 14 residues. Germline CDR1 MNHEY, CDR2 SMNVEV (reference sequence). Here the CDR3 DNA reads TGTGCCAGAACCACGGGACACTTCTACAATGAGCAGTTCTTC. This encodes CARTTGHFYNEQFF.

The V call is TRBV11-2, the J call TRBJ1-5, with 8 bases matching TRBD1. The CDR3 totals 14 residues. V shed 5 bases and J 5 bases; nucleotides not matched to a gene: 5. Germline lookup yields CDR1 SGHAT and CDR2 FQNNGV. This CDR3 is CASSLSTGDQPQHF. The CDR3 DNA reads TGTGCCAGCAGCCTTTCGACAGGGGATCAGCCCCAGCATTTT.

The V call is TRBV2, the J call TRBJ1-1; TRBD1 aligns across 8 bases. This CDR3 spans 13 amino acids. Unmatched junction bases numbered 6, after V lost 7 bases and J lost 5 bases. Germline CDR1 is SNHLY and CDR2 is FYNNEI. The CDR3 here is CASTGTGRTEAFF. The CDR3 coding sequence is TGTGCCAGCACCGGGACAGGAAGAACTGAAGCTTTCTTT.

The chain joins TRBV5-5 to TRBJ2-7; TRBD2 aligns across 10 bases. The CDR3 is 18 residues long. CDR1 is SGHKS, CDR2 YYEKEE, per germline (reference sequence). V lost 3 bases and J lost 2; bases outside the gene matches: 14. CDR3 in DNA: TGTGCCAGCAGCTCCGCTACTCAACTAGCGGGGACCCCCTACGAGCAGTACTTC. It is translated as CASSSATQLAGTPYEQYF.

V usage is TRBV5-6 and J usage is TRBJ1-1; no clear D gene. Germline loops: CDR1 SGHDT, CDR2 YYEEEE. The CDR3 spans 12 residues. Trimming removed 1 base from V and 5 bases from J, with 6 bases in between. CDR3 sequence reads: CASSLLQTEAFF. The CDR3, as DNA: TGTGCCAGCAGCTTGTTACAGACTGAAGCTTTCTTT.

This clone has a handful of counts. The J gene is TRBJ1-1, the V gene TRBV11-2, with D unresolved. The germline CDR1 and CDR2 sequences are SGHAT and FQNNGV. The V end lost 0 bases, the J end lost 1 base, and 9 bases lay between the germline ends. The CDR3 is made up of 15 amino acids. CDR3 in DNA: TGTGCCAGCAGCTTAGAACCCGGTACGAACACTGAAGCTTTCTTT. Translation: CASSLEPGTNTEAFF. The whole variable domain, remainder taken from reference TRBV11-2 and TRBJ1-1, is EAGVAQSPRYKIIEKRQSVAFWCNPISGHATLYWYQQILGQGPKLLIQFQNNGVVDDSQLPKDRFSAERLKGVDSTLKIQPAKLEDSAVYLCASSLEPGTNTEAFFGQGTRLTVV.

Here the CDR3 DNA reads TGTGCCAGCAGTGAATTAGTCCGTAGCTATAATTCACCCCTCCACTTT. Translating gives CASSELVRSYNSPLHF. The chain combines TRBV6-1 with TRBJ1-6; D is ambiguous. Germline V CDR1 and CDR2: MNHNS, SASEGT. There are 16 residues in the CDR3. Trimming shortened V by 2 bases and J by 3 bases, and 11 bases separated the two germline ends.

The chain carries TRBV5-1 and TRBJ2-5; 11 bases agree with TRBD2. Trimming cost V 3 bases and J 3 bases; bases outside gene matches: 4. CDR1 is SGHRS, CDR2 YFSETQ, per germline. The CDR3 is 15 amino acids. Here the CDR3 reads CASSSGTSGEETQYF. CDR3 DNA: TGCGCCAGCAGCTCCGGGACTAGCGGAGAAGAGACCCAGTACTTC.

The gene calls are TRBV6-5 and TRBJ2-1, with TRBD2 matching 8 bases. The V gene's germline CDR1 is MNHEY and CDR2 SVGAGI. V was clipped by 6 bases and J by 9 bases; unmatched bases: 10. The CDR3 consists of 14 residues. CDR3: CASSRGGLDSEQFF. CDR3 coding DNA: TGTGCCAGCAGCCGGGGGGGCCTCGATTCTGAGCAGTTCTTC.

The chain recombines TRBV2 with TRBJ1-1; D remains ambiguous. CDR1 and CDR2 (germline): SNHLY, FYNNEI. The V end was cut by 9 bases, the J end by 1 base, with 18 bases between. This CDR3 is 15 amino acids long. The CDR3 DNA reads TGTGCCAGGACATCTAAAGGGAGACGGAACACTGAAGCTTTCTTT. Translating gives CARTSKGRRNTEAFF.

V is TRBV10-2 and J is TRBJ2-2, with D possibly being TRBD1 (6 bases). Deletions cut 8 bases from V and 4 bases from J, with 17 bases between. CDR1 is WSHSY and CDR2 is SAAADI in the germline V gene. The CDR3 runs 15 residues. The CDR3 bases are TGCGCCAGCCAAGCCTTTGGGGGCGGCACCGGGGAGCTGTTTTTT. Its protein is CASQAFGGGTGELFF.

The rearrangement uses TRBV10-3 and TRBJ1-6; D is unresolved. The CDR3 contains 15 residues. Germline V gene lookup returns CDR1 ENHRY and CDR2 SYGVKD. Trimming pared 6 bases from V and 7 bases from J, leaving 16 bases between. The CDR3 region has the DNA TGTGCCATCAGCAATGCCGGACTCCGCAATTCACCCCTCCACTTT. Protein: CAISNAGLRNSPLHF.

With respect to this clone: A junction end diverges from the germline sequence, so it may reflect a read error. V and J are TRBV7-7 and TRBJ2-3; tentatively, D is TRBD1 (6 bases). The germline gives CDR1 SSHAT, CDR2 FNYEAQ (reference sequence). The CDR3 covers 14 residues. CDR3 loop: CASSLGTGLDTQYF. DNA for the CDR3: TGTGCTAGCAGCTTAGGAACAGGGTTAGATACGCAGTATTTT.

This chain joins TRBV4-3 and TRBJ2-2; TRBD1 agrees at 7 bases. The CDR3 totals 13 residues. Germline CDR1 is LGHNA and CDR2 is YSLEER. Trimming cost V 5 bases and J 7 bases; bases outside gene matches: 4. The CDR3 DNA follows: TGCGCCAGCAGCAACCGACAGGGCGGGGAGCTGTTTTTT. It translates to CASSNRQGGELFF.

CDR3: CASSPVPLTGGSYEQYF. The CDR3 nucleotides are TGCGCCAGCAGCCCGGTCCCCCTGACAGGGGGCTCCTACGAGCAGTACTTC. The chain employs TRBV5-1 and TRBJ2-7; TRBD1 matches at 9 bases. Trimming at V came to 4 bases and at J to 0 bases, leaving 11 bases not matched to a gene. Per germline, CDR1 SGHRS and CDR2 YFSETQ. CDR3 length equals 17 residues.

J is TRBJ1-6 and V is TRBV7-9; tentative D call: TRBD1 (5 bases). V gave up 4 bases and J gave up 8 bases, with 21 bases separating them. The CDR3 spans 17 residues. The germline V gene encodes CDR1 SEHNR and CDR2 FQNEAQ (reference sequence). The CDR3: CASSSELRRGSDSPLHF. The CDR3 bases are TGTGCCAGCAGCTCGGAATTGAGGCGGGGGTCGGATTCACCCCTCCACTTT.

This clone was recorded once. The chain couples TRBV24-1 to TRBJ2-5; the D gene is possibly TRBD1 (6 bases). The CDR3 sequence is 16 residues long. Germline loops: CDR1 KGHDR, CDR2 SFDVKD. The V gene lost 5 bases and the J gene lost 2 bases, with 17 bases spanning the gap. As DNA, the CDR3 is TGTGCCACCAGTGGACACAGGGATAGGAGGCAAGAGACCCAGTACTTC. Its protein product is CATSGHRDRRQETQYF.

This sequence joins TRBV12-3 or TRBV12-4 and TRBJ2-1, with TRBD1 as a possible D gene (7 bases). The CDR3 extends over 11 amino acids. V was trimmed by 5 bases and J by 13 bases, leaving 12 bases between them. CDR3 protein: CASSRRGDQFF. In DNA form, the CDR3 reads TGTGCCAGCAGTCGCAGGGGGGACCAGTTCTTC.

The chain combines TRBV2 with TRBJ1-4; 7 nucleotides line up with TRBD1. The germline V gene encodes CDR1 SNHLY and CDR2 FYNNEI. The CDR3 spans 12 residues. V lost 7 bases to trimming and J lost 8 bases; unmatched junction nucleotides: 4. The CDR3: CASTRGTEKLFF. The CDR3 DNA is TGTGCCAGCACCAGGGGGACGGAAAAACTGTTTTTT. Looking up the rest from reference TRBV2 and TRBJ1-4 gives the full variable domain: EPEVTQTPSHQVTQMGQEVILRCVPISNHLYFYWYRQILGQKVEFLVSFYNNEISEKSEIFDDQFSVERPDGSNFTLKIRSTKLEDSAMYFCASTRGTEKLFFGSGTQLSVL.

The CDR3 here is CASSVYRDTKYEQYF. In DNA, the CDR3 is TGTGCCAGCAGCGTATACCGGGACACCAAGTACGAGCAGTACTTC. The chain joins TRBV21-1 to TRBJ2-7; the table's D call, TRBD1, has no DNA check behind it. TRBV21-1 is described as a pseudogene. CDR3 size: 15 residues.